This is a list of T cell receptor beta chains from one sample in a study of CD8 T cells in ankylosing spondylitis. In TCRdb, the 5' RACE reads were re-called with MiXCR into one record per CDR3 protein. The sample has some 700,000 distinct CDR3 sequences; roughly 19% are singletons. Sequencing was carried out using blood, either unsorted or a sorted T cell fraction (not recorded which). These receptors all stem from a male donor with ankylosing spondylitis. CDR3s include the opening cysteine and the closing phenylalanine or tryptophan. The order of the fields is J gene, V gene, clone size, D gene, CDR3 length, CDR3 protein, CDR3 DNA. D genes are given only for firm matches. A clone size is listed for some rows: how often the clone was seen (once, few, many), or a class if it is expanded.

>TRBJ2-3|TRBV12-3/TRBV12-4|.|.|14
CASSPGTAAGAQYF
TGTGCCAGCAGTCCTGGGACGGCCGCAGGTGCGCAGTATTTT
>TRBJ2-7|TRBV28|few|.|14
CASTPEDRTYEQYF
TGTGCCAGCACCCCCGAGGACCGGACCTACGAGCAGTACTTC
>TRBJ1-2|TRBV20-1|few|.|11
CSAATGGSYTF
TGCAGTGCCGCGACCGGGGGGAGCTACACCTTC
>TRBJ2-1|TRBV5-1|many|TRBD2|15
CASSSSGGFADEQFF
TGCGCCAGCAGCTCTAGCGGGGGGTTTGCCGATGAGCAGTTCTTC
>TRBJ2-7|TRBV15|.|.|13
CATSPGPIREQYF
TGTGCCACCAGCCCCGGACCCATTCGGGAGCAGTACTTC
>TRBJ1-3|TRBV11-2|.|.|15
CASSLGRLSGNTIYF
TGTGCCAGCAGCTTAGGCAGGCTCTCTGGAAACACCATATATTTT
>TRBJ2-3|TRBV15|few|.|13
CATSKPGTDTQYF
TGTGCCACCAGCAAACCCGGCACAGATACGCAGTATTTT
>TRBJ2-1|TRBV5-1|.|.|15
CASSSWDSPYNEQFF
TGCGCCAGCAGCTCCTGGGACTCGCCCTACAATGAGCAGTTCTTC
>TRBJ2-1|TRBV12-3/TRBV12-4|few|TRBD2|15
CASSFGPTRGSEQFF
TGTGCCAGCAGTTTTGGGCCCACGCGGGGGAGTGAGCAGTTCTTC
>TRBJ1-6|TRBV2|few|.|12
CASRADNSPLHF
TGTGCCAGCAGGGCAGATAATTCACCCCTCCACTTT
>TRBJ2-5|TRBV20-1|.|.|15
CSARDLGLAQETQYF
TGCAGTGCTAGAGATCTGGGGCTAGCCCAAGAGACCCAGTACTTC
>TRBJ2-1|TRBV4-1|.|.|13
CASSQPGQNEQFF
TGCGCCAGCAGCCAACCCGGACAGAATGAGCAGTTCTTC
>TRBJ1-1|TRBV10-3|few|.|15
CAISEGTPTTTEAFF
TGTGCCATCAGTGAGGGGACGCCGACGACCACTGAAGCTTTCTTT
>TRBJ2-1|TRBV12-3/TRBV12-4|few|TRBD2|15
CASGRLAPIQNEQFF
TGTGCCAGCGGAAGACTAGCGCCCATACAAAATGAGCAGTTCTTC
>TRBJ2-2|TRBV12-3/TRBV12-4|.|TRBD1|15
CASSDRALGTGELFF
TGTGCCAGCAGTGACAGGGCTCTGGGCACCGGGGAGCTGTTTTTT
>TRBJ2-7|TRBV29-1|.|.|15
CSVEDVVSGLYEQYF
TGCAGCGTTGAAGATGTTGTTTCGGGTCTCTACGAGCAGTACTTC
>TRBJ2-1|TRBV6-1|few|.|14
CASQAPDKGNEQFF
TGTGCCAGCCAAGCGCCCGATAAGGGTAATGAGCAGTTCTTC
>TRBJ1-2|TRBV5-1|.|TRBD1|13
CASSSQGDGGYTF
TGCGCCAGCAGCTCACAGGGGGATGGTGGCTACACCTTC
>TRBJ2-3|TRBV6-1|.|.|14
CASKTTRTTDTQYF
TGTGCCAGCAAAACTACTCGCACCACAGATACGCAGTATTTT
>TRBJ2-7|TRBV5-4|few|.|16
CASSLTGRKSSYEQYF
TGTGCCAGCAGCTTAACGGGCCGGAAAAGCTCCTACGAGCAGTACTTC
>TRBJ2-1|TRBV4-3|few|.|13
CASSQDERHEQFF
TGCGCCAGCAGCCAAGATGAGCGGCACGAGCAGTTCTTC
>TRBJ2-7|TRBV20-1|.|TRBD2|16
CSASGLAVSGSYEQYF
TGCAGTGCTTCGGGACTAGCGGTTAGTGGAAGCTACGAGCAGTACTTC
>TRBJ2-3|TRBV5-1|few|.|14
CASSLVAVVDTQYF
TGCGCCAGCAGCTTGGTGGCGGTGGTAGATACGCAGTATTTT
>TRBJ2-7|TRBV28|few|.|16
CASRPTGLQSSYEQYF
TGTGCCAGCAGGCCGACTGGTCTGCAAAGCTCCTACGAGCAGTACTTC
>TRBJ2-2|TRBV20-1|.|TRBD2|15
CSARRLAGDTGELFF
TGCAGTGCTAGAAGACTAGCGGGGGACACCGGGGAGCTGTTTTTT
>TRBJ2-7|TRBV6-1|many|.|11
CASSEIYEQYF
TGTGCCAGCAGTGAAATATACGAGCAGTACTTC
>TRBJ2-2|TRBV12-3/TRBV12-4|.|.|11
CATKADGELFF
TGTGCCACCAAGGCTGACGGGGAGCTGTTTTTT
>TRBJ1-6|TRBV7-9|few|.|15
CASSPGLSYNSPLHF
TGTGCCAGCAGCCCCGGACTCTCCTATAATTCACCCCTCCACTTT
>TRBJ2-1|TRBV24-1|many|TRBD1|19
CATSDSPSGQGIRGNEQFF
TGTGCCACCAGTGATAGCCCGTCAGGACAGGGGATCCGGGGCAATGAGCAGTTCTTC
>TRBJ2-7|TRBV16|.|TRBD1|15
CASSQSSTGFDEQYF
TGTGCCAGCAGCCAAAGCTCGACAGGGTTCGACGAGCAGTACTTC
>TRBJ1-2|TRBV29-1|.|.|14
CSVDFREGVRGYTF
TGCAGCGTTGATTTCCGGGAGGGAGTGAGGGGCTACACCTTC
>TRBJ1-2|TRBV4-1|few|.|14
CASSQGGGVSGYTF
TGCGCCAGCAGCCAAGGCGGGGGAGTTAGTGGCTACACCTTC
>TRBJ1-1|TRBV15|few|TRBD1|16
CATSRSRQGRGTEAFF
TGTGCCACCAGCAGATCGAGACAGGGAAGGGGGACTGAAGCTTTCTTT
>TRBJ2-1|TRBV6-6|.|.|13
CATTWGAYNEQFF
TGTGCCACCACTTGGGGAGCCTACAATGAGCAGTTCTTC
>TRBJ1-5|TRBV5-6|few|.|14
CASSLGGGYQPQHF
TGTGCCAGCAGCTTAGGAGGCGGGTATCAGCCCCAGCATTTT
>TRBJ2-3|TRBV29-1|.|TRBD1|13
CSAVRQGVDTQYF
TGCAGCGCGGTCCGACAGGGGGTAGATACGCAGTATTTT
>TRBJ2-2|TRBV7-9|once|.|14
CASVWGTDTGELFF
TGTGCCAGCGTTTGGGGGACGGACACCGGGGAGCTGTTTTTT
>TRBJ1-2|TRBV11-2|.|.|16
CASSLGSGGARGGYTF
TGTGCCAGCAGCTTAGGATCGGGCGGTGCCAGGGGTGGCTACACCTTC
>TRBJ2-3|TRBV5-1|.|.|15
CASSTQGSGTDTQYF
TGCGCCAGCAGCACCCAAGGGTCGGGCACAGATACGCAGTATTTT
>TRBJ1-5|TRBV2|.|.|14
CASSDRNSNQPQHF
TGTGCCAGCAGTGACAGGAATAGCAATCAGCCCCAGCATTTT
>TRBJ2-2|TRBV12-3/TRBV12-4|.|.|15
CASSFWGGNTGELFF
TGTGCCAGCAGTTTTTGGGGAGGGAACACCGGGGAGCTGTTTTTT
>TRBJ2-7|TRBV20-1|many|.|12
CSARDSSYEQYF
TGCAGTGCAAGGGACTCGTCCTACGAGCAGTACTTC
>TRBJ2-5|TRBV5-1|.|TRBD2|15
CASSPGLADQETQYF
TGCGCCAGCAGCCCGGGACTAGCGGACCAAGAGACCCAGTACTTC
>TRBJ1-3|TRBV10-3|.|.|15
CAISESSPPRNTIYF
TGTGCCATCAGTGAGTCGTCTCCACCTCGAAACACCATATATTTT
>TRBJ2-7|TRBV29-1|.|.|14
CSVVSQGGSYEQYF
TGCAGCGTTGTTTCCCAAGGGGGCTCCTACGAGCAGTACTTC
>TRBJ1-2|TRBV10-3|few|TRBD1|16
CAISESGRGQGYGYTF
TGTGCCATCAGTGAGTCCGGCAGGGGGCAAGGCTATGGCTACACCTTC
>TRBJ2-1|TRBV20-1|.|TRBD2|15
CSASSGRASRYEQFF
TGCAGTGCTAGTAGCGGGAGGGCCTCAAGGTATGAGCAGTTCTTC
>TRBJ2-1|TRBV4-1|few|.|17
CASSQDLRGPSYNEQFF
TGCGCCAGCAGCCAAGATTTGAGGGGCCCATCCTACAATGAGCAGTTCTTC
>TRBJ2-1|TRBV29-1|.|.|14
CSVAGDRFGNEQFF
TGCAGCGTTGCGGGCGATAGATTCGGGAATGAGCAGTTCTTC
>TRBJ2-7|TRBV12-3/TRBV12-4|.|.|13
CASSLRLSYEQYF
TGTGCCAGCAGTTTACGGCTATCCTACGAGCAGTACTTC
>TRBJ2-2|TRBV15|few|.|15
CATSAGQGMLGELFF
TGTGCCACCAGCGCGGGGCAGGGGATGCTCGGGGAGCTGTTTTTT
>TRBJ2-1|TRBV5-5|.|TRBD2|14
CASSLTGTSDEQFF
TGTGCCAGCAGCCTTACCGGGACTAGCGATGAGCAGTTCTTC
>TRBJ1-1|TRBV5-1|.|.|14
CASSLGKASTEAFF
TGCGCCAGCAGCTTGGGGAAGGCGAGCACTGAAGCTTTCTTT
>TRBJ2-2|TRBV30|.|.|15
CAWSVQRVNTGELFF
TGTGCCTGGAGTGTACAACGGGTGAACACCGGGGAGCTGTTTTTT
>TRBJ2-1|TRBV28|few|.|12
CASTKRHNEQFF
TGTGCCAGCACGAAGCGCCACAATGAGCAGTTCTTC
>TRBJ2-7|TRBV5-5|.|.|14
CASSSPAAEGEQYF
TGTGCCAGCAGCTCTCCCGCGGCGGAGGGGGAGCAGTACTTC